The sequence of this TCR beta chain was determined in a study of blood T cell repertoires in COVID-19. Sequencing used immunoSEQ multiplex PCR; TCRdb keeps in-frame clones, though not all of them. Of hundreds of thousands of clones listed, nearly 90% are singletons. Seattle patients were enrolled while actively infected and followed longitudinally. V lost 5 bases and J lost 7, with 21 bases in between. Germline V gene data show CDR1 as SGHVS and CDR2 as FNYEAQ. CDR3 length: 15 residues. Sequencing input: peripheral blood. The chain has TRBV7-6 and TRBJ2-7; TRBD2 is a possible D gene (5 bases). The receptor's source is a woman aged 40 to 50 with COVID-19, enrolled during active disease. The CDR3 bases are TGTGCCAGCAGCCCCCCGGGCAGGCTTTCGGGGGAGCAGTACTTC. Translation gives CASSPPGRLSGEQYF.